Below, 14 T cell receptor beta chains from the same sample are listed, as sequenced in a study of cytomegalovirus exposure and HLA in healthy donors. The primer mix had 60 Vbeta and 13 Jbeta primers. Measured with immunoSEQ multiplex PCR; TCRdb has only the in-frame clones, and not every one. The profile covers 100,000 to 150,000 clones, with 70% to 85% appearing a single time and approximately 1.1% taken by the ten largest. Sequencing was done on a sample of PBMCs. The receptors shown here come from a boy younger than 18 in good health and CMV-seronegative.

There are a few counts of this clone. The gene calls are TRBV5-6 and TRBJ1-2, with 10 nucleotides matching TRBD1. V shed 0 bases, J shed 9 bases, and the junction held 8 bases outside the gene matches. The length of the CDR3 is 15 residues. CDR1 and CDR2 (germline): SGHDT, YYEEEE. CDR3: CASSLAGTGVTSYTF. DNA of the CDR3: TGTGCCAGCAGCTTGGCCGGGACAGGGGTAACGAGCTACACCTTC.

The chain has TRBV6-5 and TRBJ2-1; the match to TRBD2 covers 11 bases. Germline values: CDR1 MNHEY, CDR2 SVGAGI. The CDR3 contains 15 residues. The V segment lost 7 bases and the J segment 4 bases; nucleotides outside the gene matches: 6. CDR3 sequence reads: CASTLSGGGYNEQFF. The CDR3 nucleotides are TGTGCCAGCACCCTTAGCGGGGGGGGATACAATGAGCAGTTCTTC.

This chain joins TRBV4-1 and TRBJ2-7, with D possibly being TRBD2 (7 bases). The CDR3 is made up of 13 amino acids. V was trimmed by 1 base and J by 12 bases, leaving 16 bases between them. Germline CDR1 reads MGHRA; CDR2 reads YSYEKL. Here the CDR3 reads CASSQVGGRGRYF. The CDR3 nucleotides read TGCGCCAGCAGCCAAGTGGGGGGGCGCGGTCGGTACTTC.

This chain uses TRBV30 with TRBJ1-1; possible D gene TRBD1, 5 bases. The CDR3 extends over 13 amino acids. Trimming stripped 2 bases from V and 4 bases from J, with 11 bases between. Per the germline V gene, CDR1 is GTSNPN and CDR2 is SVGIG (reference sequence). The CDR3 region is CAWSQGGGTEAFF. CDR3 sequence (DNA): TGTGCCTGGAGTCAGGGCGGGGGCACTGAAGCTTTCTTT.

The chain joins TRBV6-6 to TRBJ1-2; D is unclear. This CDR3 is 12 amino acids long. Trimming stripped 7 bases from V and 6 bases from J, with 12 bases between. Germline loops: CDR1 MNHNY, CDR2 SVGAGI (reference sequence). The CDR3 sequence is CASKEEQHGYTF. As DNA, the CDR3 is TGTGCCAGCAAAGAGGAACAACATGGCTACACCTTC.

The chain employs TRBV30 and TRBJ2-1; no reliable D call. This CDR3 spans 11 amino acids. The germline CDR1 and CDR2 sequences are GTSNPN and SVGIG (reference sequence). V was clipped by 2 bases and J by 10 bases, with 9 bases between them. The CDR3 DNA reads TGTGCCTGGAGTTCCCCGCAGGAGCAGTTCTTC. It encodes CAWSSPQEQFF.

This clone was detected a few times. V gene TRBV5-1 combines with J gene TRBJ2-5; 13 nucleotides agree with TRBD2. V lost 3 bases, J lost 3 bases, and 2 bases stayed unmatched. CDR3 size: 15 residues. The V gene's germline CDR1 is SGHRS and CDR2 YFSETQ. CDR3 sequence (DNA): TGCGCCAGCAGCTCCGGACTAGCGGGAGAAGAGACCCAGTACTTC. This gives the protein CASSSGLAGEETQYF.

The chain links TRBV30 to TRBJ1-5, with 7 bases matching TRBD1. Germline trimming cut 1 base from V and 4 bases from J; bases unmatched to any gene: 4. The germline V gene has CDR1 GTSNPN and CDR2 SVGIG (reference sequence). The CDR3 length is 14 residues. CDR3: CAWSEGARNQPQHF. The CDR3 DNA reads TGTGCCTGGAGTGAGGGGGCCCGTAATCAGCCCCAGCATTTT.

This clone was seen only a few times. J is TRBJ2-7 and V is TRBV11-3; 7 bases map to TRBD2. J was trimmed by 5 bases and V by 4 bases; bases with no gene match: 17. CDR3 size: 17 residues. CDR1 SGHNT and CDR2 YENEEA come from the germline V gene. The CDR3 loop is CASSSGRKGGSLDEQYF. CDR3 DNA: TGTGCCAGCAGCTCGGGACGAAAGGGCGGGAGTCTCGACGAGCAGTACTTC.

The chain couples TRBV19 to TRBJ2-7; D is ambiguous. Deletions cut 0 bases from V and 2 bases from J, with 8 bases between. The CDR3 is 14 residues long. Germline lookup yields CDR1 LNHDA and CDR2 SQIVND (reference sequence). CDR3 nucleotide sequence: TGTGCCAGTAGTATAGATTACAGCACCTACGAGCAGTACTTC. Translated, it gives CASSIDYSTYEQYF.

The chain couples TRBV2 to TRBJ2-2; no reliable D call. The CDR3 runs to 17 residues. Trimming removed 0 bases from V and 4 bases from J, with 15 bases in between. CDR1 and CDR2 from the germline V gene are SNHLY and FYNNEI. In DNA, the CDR3 is TGTGCCAGCAGTGAAGCGACGACCCCCACAGCCACCGGGGAGCTGTTTTTT. It yields the protein CASSEATTPTATGELFF.

As concerns this clone: Its ends do not fully match the called genes, so a read error is possible. J is TRBJ1-3 and V is TRBV2, with 7 bases fitting TRBD1. The CDR3 loop spans 15 amino acids. Germline CDR1 and CDR2: SNHLY and FYNNEI. The CDR3 loop reads CASRGRTGSGSTIYF. CDR3 nucleotide sequence: TGTGCCAGCAGGGGTCGGACAGGCTCTGGAAGCACCATATATTTT.

V gene TRBV12-5 combines with J gene TRBJ1-1; D ambiguous. V was pared by 2 bases and J by 8 bases, with 18 bases between. CDR1 LGHNT and CDR2 FRNRAP come from the germline V gene. The CDR3 sequence is 15 residues long. This chain's CDR3 is CASGLMPDPCSEAFF. CDR3 DNA sequence: TGTGCTAGTGGTTTGATGCCAGATCCCTGTTCCGAAGCTTTCTTT.

The chain recombines TRBV30 with TRBJ1-5; D not resolved. With 0 bases removed from V and 1 base from J, the gap between germline ends came to 10 bases. The CDR3 spans 15 residues. Looked up from germline, CDR1 is GTSNPN and CDR2 is SVGIG (reference sequence). The DNA for the CDR3 is TGTGCCTGGAGTGTACCCGGGAACAGCAATCAGCCCCAGCATTTT. Its translation: CAWSVPGNSNQPQHF.